This TCR beta chain is drawn from a study of a mutant IDH1 vaccine in newly diagnosed glioma. In germline, CDR1 is MNHEY, CDR2 SMNVEV (reference sequence). The V gene lost 1 base and the J gene lost 5 bases, with 11 bases spanning the gap. The CDR3 has 14 amino acids. Generated by immunoSEQ multiplex PCR, the TCRdb table keeps only in-frame clones and is missing some. The sample includes 58,000 or so clones, 80% to 90% of them seen just once. Points on this clone: Its target is not known.

Specified time point: week 23, last vaccination. The study gave 300 ug of mutant IDH1 20-mer peptide per vaccine dose, with topical imiquimod. The rearrangement links TRBV27 to TRBJ1-1, with D unresolved. The receptor was derived from a man between 35 and 55 years old with glioma. Sequencing was performed on PBMCs, taken from a glioma patient whose treatment included an IDH1 peptide vaccine. CDR3 amino acids: CASSLLGSETEAFF. DNA of the CDR3: TGTGCCAGCAGTTTATTGGGGAGCGAGACTGAAGCTTTCTTT.